This is a list of T cell receptor beta chains from one sample in a study of sequential checkpoint blockade in melanoma. The table came from immunoSEQ multiplex PCR; TCRdb's copy has only in-frame clones and leaves some out. The top ten clones hold approximately 6.7% of a sample with just over 20,000 clones, about 27% of them seen once. The specimen comprised tumor tissue (inferred from file names), sampled from a patient given nivolumab and ipilimumab in sequence. These receptors came from a human donor with melanoma. CDR3s include the opening cysteine and the closing phenylalanine or tryptophan. Each record gives: CDR3 protein, V gene, J gene.

cdr3_aa: CAISQRTGEDYGYTF
v_call: TRBV6-8
j_call: TRBJ1-2

cdr3_aa: CASRLEETQYF
v_call: TRBV19
j_call: TRBJ2-5

cdr3_aa: CASSQDRGNTEAFF
v_call: TRBV7-7
j_call: TRBJ1-1

cdr3_aa: CASSPGGGGLYNEQFF
v_call: TRBV19
j_call: TRBJ2-1

cdr3_aa: CAISESFGGAEQFF
v_call: TRBV10-3
j_call: TRBJ2-1

cdr3_aa: CASSGVRGSVYEQYF
v_call: TRBV19
j_call: TRBJ2-7

cdr3_aa: CASSLDPGTGELFF
v_call: TRBV7-6
j_call: TRBJ2-2

cdr3_aa: CASSSLEKAYEQYF
v_call: TRBV18
j_call: TRBJ2-7

cdr3_aa: CASSGGWQETQYF
v_call: TRBV19
j_call: TRBJ2-5

cdr3_aa: CASTGGGANEQFF
v_call: TRBV28
j_call: TRBJ2-1

cdr3_aa: CARRKLAGGPDTQYF
v_call: TRBV13
j_call: TRBJ2-3

cdr3_aa: CASIKDRLNTEAFF
v_call: TRBV19
j_call: TRBJ1-1

cdr3_aa: CATVQSSGNTIYF
v_call: TRBV28
j_call: TRBJ1-3

cdr3_aa: CASSPPISGDTQYF
v_call: TRBV18
j_call: TRBJ2-3

cdr3_aa: CASSLEDPRTDTQYF
v_call: TRBV5-1
j_call: TRBJ2-3

cdr3_aa: CASRPGQGTEQYF
v_call: TRBV19
j_call: TRBJ2-7

cdr3_aa: CASSTSGGAPSADTQYF
v_call: TRBV7-6
j_call: TRBJ2-3

cdr3_aa: CASSGAGQPQHF
v_call: TRBV6-8
j_call: TRBJ1-5

cdr3_aa: CASSLQDGSYNEQFF
v_call: TRBV19
j_call: TRBJ2-1

cdr3_aa: CASSMTALNTGELFF
v_call: TRBV19
j_call: TRBJ2-2